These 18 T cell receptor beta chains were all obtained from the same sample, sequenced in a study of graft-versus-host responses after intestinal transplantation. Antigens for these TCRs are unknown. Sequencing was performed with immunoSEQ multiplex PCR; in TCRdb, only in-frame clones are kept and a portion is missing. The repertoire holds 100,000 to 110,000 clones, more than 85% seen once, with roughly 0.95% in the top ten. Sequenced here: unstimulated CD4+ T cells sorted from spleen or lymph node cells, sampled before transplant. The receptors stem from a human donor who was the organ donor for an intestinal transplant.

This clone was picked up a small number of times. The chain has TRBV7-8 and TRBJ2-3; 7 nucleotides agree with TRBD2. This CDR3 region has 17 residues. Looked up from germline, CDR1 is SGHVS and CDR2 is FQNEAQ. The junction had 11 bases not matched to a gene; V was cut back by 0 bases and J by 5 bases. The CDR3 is CASSLAGGSYRGDTQYF. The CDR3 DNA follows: TGTGCCAGCAGCTTAGCGGGGGGGTCGTACCGGGGAGATACGCAGTATTTT. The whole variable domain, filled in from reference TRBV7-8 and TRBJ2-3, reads GAGVSQSPRYKVAKRGQDVALRCDPISGHVSLFWYQQALGQGPEFLTYFQNEAQLDKSGLPSDRFFAERPEGSVSTLKIQRTQQEDSAVYLCASSLAGGSYRGDTQYFGPGTRLTVL.

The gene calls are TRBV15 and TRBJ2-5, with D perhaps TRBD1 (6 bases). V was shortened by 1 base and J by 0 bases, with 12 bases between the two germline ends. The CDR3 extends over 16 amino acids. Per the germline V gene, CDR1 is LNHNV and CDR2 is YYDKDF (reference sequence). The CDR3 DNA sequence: TGTGCCACCAGCAGAGCGGCCGACAGGTACCAAGAGACCCAGTACTTC. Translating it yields CATSRAADRYQETQYF. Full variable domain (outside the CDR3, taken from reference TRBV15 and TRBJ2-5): DAMVIQNPRYQVTQFGKPVTLSCSQTLNHNVMYWYQQKSSQAPKLLFHYYDKDFNNEADTPDNFQSRRPNTSFCFLDIRSPGLGDTAMYLCATSRAADRYQETQYFGPGTRLLVL.

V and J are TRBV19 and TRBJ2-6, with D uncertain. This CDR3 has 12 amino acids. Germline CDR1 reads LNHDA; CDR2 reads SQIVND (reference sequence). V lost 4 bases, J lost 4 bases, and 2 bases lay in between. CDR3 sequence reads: CASSTGANVLTF. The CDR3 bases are TGTGCCAGTAGTACCGGGGCCAACGTCCTGACTTTC.

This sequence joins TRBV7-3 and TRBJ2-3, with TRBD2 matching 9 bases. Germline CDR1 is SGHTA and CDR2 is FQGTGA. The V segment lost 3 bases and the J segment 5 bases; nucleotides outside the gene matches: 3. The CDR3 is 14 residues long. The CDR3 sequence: CASSLRGGLDTQYF. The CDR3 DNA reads TGTGCCAGCAGCTTGCGGGGGGGTCTAGATACGCAGTATTTT.

The CDR3 DNA reads as TGCGCCAGCAGTCATCTATCCCAGGGTGACGGGTACGAGCAGTACTTC. Protein: CASSHLSQGDGYEQYF. This chain links TRBV23-1 with TRBJ2-7, with D possibly being TRBD1 (5 bases). TRBV23-1 is filed as an ORF, its function uncertain. V lost 3 bases to trimming and J lost 4 bases, with 19 bases between them. The CDR3 loop spans 16 amino acids.

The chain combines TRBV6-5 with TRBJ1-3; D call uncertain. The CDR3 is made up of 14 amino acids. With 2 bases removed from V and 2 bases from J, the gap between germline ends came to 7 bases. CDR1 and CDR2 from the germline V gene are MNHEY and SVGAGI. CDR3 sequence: CASSYGRTGNTIYF. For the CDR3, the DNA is TGTGCCAGCAGTTACGGGCGGACTGGAAACACCATATATTTT.

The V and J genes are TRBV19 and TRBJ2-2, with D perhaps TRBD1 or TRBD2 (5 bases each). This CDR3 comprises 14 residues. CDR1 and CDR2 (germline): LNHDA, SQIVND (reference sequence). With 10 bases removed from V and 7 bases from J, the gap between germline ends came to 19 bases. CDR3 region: CATMGRIAIGELFF. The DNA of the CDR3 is TGTGCCACCATGGGGCGTATAGCGATCGGGGAGCTGTTTTTT.

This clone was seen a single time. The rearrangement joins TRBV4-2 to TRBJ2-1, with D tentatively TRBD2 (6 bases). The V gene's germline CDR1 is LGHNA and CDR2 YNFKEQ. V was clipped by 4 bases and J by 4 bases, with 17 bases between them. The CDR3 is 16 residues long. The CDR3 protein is CASSPLGTPSYNEQFF. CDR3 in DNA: TGTGCCAGCAGCCCACTCGGGACTCCGTCTTACAATGAGCAGTTCTTC.

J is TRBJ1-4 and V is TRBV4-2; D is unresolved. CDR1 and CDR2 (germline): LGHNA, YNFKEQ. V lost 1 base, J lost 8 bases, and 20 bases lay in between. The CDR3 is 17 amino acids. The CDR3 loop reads CASSQGKWEGSWEKLFF. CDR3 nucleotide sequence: TGTGCCAGCAGCCAAGGAAAGTGGGAAGGGTCCTGGGAAAAACTGTTTTTT.

The CDR3 nucleotides are TGTGCCAGCAGCCGTAGCGGATTTAACTCCTACGAGCAGTACTTC. It encodes CASSRSGFNSYEQYF. This chain links TRBV6-5 with TRBJ2-7, with D perhaps matching TRBD2 (6 bases). The CDR3 covers 15 residues. Trimming shortened V by 6 bases and J by 0 bases, and 15 bases separated the two germline ends. In germline, CDR1 is MNHEY, CDR2 SVGAGI.

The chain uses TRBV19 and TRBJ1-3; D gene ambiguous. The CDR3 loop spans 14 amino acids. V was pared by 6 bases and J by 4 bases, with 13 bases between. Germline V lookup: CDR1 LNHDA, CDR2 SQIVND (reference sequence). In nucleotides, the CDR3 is TGTGCCAGTAGCGAGGGTGCGGGCGGAAACACCATATATTTT. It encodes CASSEGAGGNTIYF.

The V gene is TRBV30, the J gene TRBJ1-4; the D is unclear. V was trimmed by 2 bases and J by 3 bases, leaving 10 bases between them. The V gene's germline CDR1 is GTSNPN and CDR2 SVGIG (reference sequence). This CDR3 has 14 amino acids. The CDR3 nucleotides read TGTGCCTGGAGTATTAGGTCATCTAATGAAAAACTGTTTTTT. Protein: CAWSIRSSNEKLFF.

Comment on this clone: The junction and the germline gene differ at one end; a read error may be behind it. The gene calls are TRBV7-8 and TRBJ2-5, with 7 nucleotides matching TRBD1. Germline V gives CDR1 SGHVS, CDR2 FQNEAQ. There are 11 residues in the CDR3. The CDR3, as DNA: TGTGCCAGCACCCCAGGGGACAGAAAGGACTTC. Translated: CASTPGDRKDF.

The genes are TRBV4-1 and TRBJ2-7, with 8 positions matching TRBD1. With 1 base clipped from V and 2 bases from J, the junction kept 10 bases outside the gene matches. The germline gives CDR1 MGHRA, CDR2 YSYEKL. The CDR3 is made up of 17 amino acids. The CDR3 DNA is TGCGCCAGCAGCCAAGGAGCTACCGGGACAGGCACCTACGAGCAGTACTTC. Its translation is CASSQGATGTGTYEQYF.

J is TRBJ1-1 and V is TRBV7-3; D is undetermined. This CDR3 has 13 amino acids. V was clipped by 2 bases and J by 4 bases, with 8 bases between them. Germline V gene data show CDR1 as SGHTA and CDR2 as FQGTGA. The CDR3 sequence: CASSLYEATEAFF. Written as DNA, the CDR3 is TGTGCCAGCAGCTTATACGAGGCCACTGAAGCTTTCTTT.

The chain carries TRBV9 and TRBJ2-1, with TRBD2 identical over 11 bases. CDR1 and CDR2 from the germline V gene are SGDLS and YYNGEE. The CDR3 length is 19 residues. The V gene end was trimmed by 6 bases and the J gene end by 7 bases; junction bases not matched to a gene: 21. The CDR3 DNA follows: TGTGCCAGCACGGTTAACCCGTACGGTTCGAGACTAGCGGGGAATGAGCAGTTCTTC. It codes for CASTVNPYGSRLAGNEQFF.

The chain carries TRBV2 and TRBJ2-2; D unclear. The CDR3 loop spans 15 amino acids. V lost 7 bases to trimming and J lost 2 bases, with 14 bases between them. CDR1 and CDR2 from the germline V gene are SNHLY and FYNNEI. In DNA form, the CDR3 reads TGTGCCAGCAAACTAAACCACCCTAACACCGGGGAGCTGTTTTTT. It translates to CASKLNHPNTGELFF.

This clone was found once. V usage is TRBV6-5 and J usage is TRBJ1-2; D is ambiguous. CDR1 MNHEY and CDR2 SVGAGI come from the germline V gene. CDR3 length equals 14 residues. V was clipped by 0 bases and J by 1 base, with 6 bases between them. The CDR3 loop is CASSYSRVNYGYTF. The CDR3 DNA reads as TGTGCCAGCAGTTACTCGCGGGTTAACTATGGCTACACCTTC.